In its sample, the clone carrying this T cell receptor beta chain was seen a few times. Its matching antigen is unknown. This sample is drawn from a study of CD8+CD57+ T cells in acquired aplastic anemia. Overall study results and limits: Patients and controls were not found to differ significantly in CD8+ Simpson's diversity. Between patients and controls, about 31 CD8+ CDR3 sequences were found in common.

Both TCR beta VDJ combination and CDR3 sequence profiling were carried out. Genomic DNA was the template for this profiling. TCRdb called the reads again in MiXCR, with one record for every CDR3 protein. The sample shows 150,000 to 200,000 distinct CDR3 sequences, 64% of them seen only once. V lost 0 bases, J lost 0 bases, and 11 bases lay in between. Germline CDR1 and CDR2: SGDLS and YYNGEE. The CDR3 is made up of 16 amino acids. The sample taken for sequencing was sorted CD4+, CD8+, or CD8+CD57+ T cells (not recorded which) from PBMCs. The chain carries TRBV9 and TRBJ2-3; D unclear. This TCR was recovered from a human donor with severe aplastic anemia or a healthy control (not recorded which). This CDR3 is CASSVGTGQSTDTQYF. CDR3 nucleotides: TGTGCCAGCAGCGTAGGGACGGGTCAAAGCACAGATACGCAGTATTTT.